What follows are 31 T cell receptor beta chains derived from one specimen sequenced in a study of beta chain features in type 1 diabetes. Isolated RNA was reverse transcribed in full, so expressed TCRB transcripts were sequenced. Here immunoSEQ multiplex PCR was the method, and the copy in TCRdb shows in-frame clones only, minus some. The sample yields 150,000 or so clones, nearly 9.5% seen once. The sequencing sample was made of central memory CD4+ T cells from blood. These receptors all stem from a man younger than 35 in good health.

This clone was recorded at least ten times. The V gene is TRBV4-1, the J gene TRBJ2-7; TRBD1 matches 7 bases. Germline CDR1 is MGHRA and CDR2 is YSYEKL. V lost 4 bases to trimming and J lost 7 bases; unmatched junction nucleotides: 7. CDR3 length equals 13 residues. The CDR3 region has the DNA TGCGCCAGCAGCCTTCGACAGGGTGATGAGCAGTACTTC. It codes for CASSLRQGDEQYF.

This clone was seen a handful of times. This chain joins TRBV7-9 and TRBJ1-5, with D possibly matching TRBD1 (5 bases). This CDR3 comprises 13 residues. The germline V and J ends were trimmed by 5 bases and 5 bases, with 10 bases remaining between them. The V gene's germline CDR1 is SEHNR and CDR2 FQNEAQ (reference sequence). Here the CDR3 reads CASSPGGDQPQHF. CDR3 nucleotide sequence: TGTGCCAGCAGCCCAGGAGGGGATCAGCCCCAGCATTTT.

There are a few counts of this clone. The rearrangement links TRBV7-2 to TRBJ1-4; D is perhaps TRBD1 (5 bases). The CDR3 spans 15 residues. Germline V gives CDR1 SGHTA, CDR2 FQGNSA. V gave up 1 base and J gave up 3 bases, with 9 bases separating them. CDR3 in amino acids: CASSLGGGANEKLFF. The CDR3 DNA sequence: TGTGCCAGCAGCTTAGGTGGGGGGGCTAATGAAAAACTGTTTTTT.

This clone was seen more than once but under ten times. CDR3 protein: CASSLPRLAGDYNEQFF. The CDR3 DNA sequence: TGTGCCAGCAGCTTGCCCAGACTAGCGGGGGACTACAATGAGCAGTTCTTC. The J gene is TRBJ2-1, the V gene TRBV7-9; TRBD2 matches at 12 bases. Germline trimming cut 3 bases from V and 3 bases from J; bases unmatched to any gene: 6. The CDR3 consists of 17 residues. Germline V gene lookup returns CDR1 SEHNR and CDR2 FQNEAQ (reference sequence).

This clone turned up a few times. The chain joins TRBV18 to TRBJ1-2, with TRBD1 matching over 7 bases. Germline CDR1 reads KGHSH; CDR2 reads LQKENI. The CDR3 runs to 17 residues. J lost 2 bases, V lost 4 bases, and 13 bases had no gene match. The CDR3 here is CASSRSLIEGANYGYTF. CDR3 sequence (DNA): TGTGCCAGCTCACGCTCCCTAATTGAGGGGGCCAACTATGGCTACACCTTC.

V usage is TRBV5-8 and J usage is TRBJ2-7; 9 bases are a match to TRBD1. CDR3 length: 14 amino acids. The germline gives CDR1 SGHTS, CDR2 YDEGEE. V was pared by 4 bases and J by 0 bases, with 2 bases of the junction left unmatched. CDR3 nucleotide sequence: TGTGCCAGCAGCCGGGACAGGGCCTCCTACGAGCAGTACTTC. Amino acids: CASSRDRASYEQYF. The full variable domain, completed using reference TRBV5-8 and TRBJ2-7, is EAGVTQSPTHLIKTRGQQATLRCSPISGHTSVYWYQQALGLGLQFLLWYDEGEERNRGNFPPRFSGRQFPNYSSELNVNALELEDSALYLCASSRDRASYEQYFGPGTRLTVT.

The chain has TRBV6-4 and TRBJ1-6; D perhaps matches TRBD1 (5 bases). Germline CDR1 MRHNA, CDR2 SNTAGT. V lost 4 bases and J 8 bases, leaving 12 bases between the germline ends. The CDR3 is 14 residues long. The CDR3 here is CASSARIRDSPLHF. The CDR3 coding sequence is TGTGCCAGCAGTGCCAGAATCAGGGATTCACCCCTCCACTTT.

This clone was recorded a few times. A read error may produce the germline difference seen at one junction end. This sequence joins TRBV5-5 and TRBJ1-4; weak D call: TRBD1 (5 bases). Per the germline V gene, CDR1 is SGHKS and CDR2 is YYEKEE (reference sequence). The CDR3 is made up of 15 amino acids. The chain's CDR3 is CASSLLGGTNEKLFF. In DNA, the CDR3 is TGCGCCAGCAGCCTCCTTGGGGGGACTAATGAAAAACTGTTTTTT.

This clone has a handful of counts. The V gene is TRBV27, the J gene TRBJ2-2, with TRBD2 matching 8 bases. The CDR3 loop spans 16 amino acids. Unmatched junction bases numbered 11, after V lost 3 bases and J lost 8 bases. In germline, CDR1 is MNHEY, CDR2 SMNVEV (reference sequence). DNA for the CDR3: TGTGCCAGCAGTTTGGGCGGGGGGACCCCTAGGGGGGAGCTGTTTTTT. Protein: CASSLGGGTPRGELFF.

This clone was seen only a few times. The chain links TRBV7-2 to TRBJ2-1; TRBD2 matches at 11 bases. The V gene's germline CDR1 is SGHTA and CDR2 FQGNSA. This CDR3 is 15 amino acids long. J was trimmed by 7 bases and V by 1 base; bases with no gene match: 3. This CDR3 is CASSLDRLAGNEQFF. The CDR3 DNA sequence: TGTGCCAGCAGCTTAGATCGACTAGCGGGAAATGAGCAGTTCTTC.

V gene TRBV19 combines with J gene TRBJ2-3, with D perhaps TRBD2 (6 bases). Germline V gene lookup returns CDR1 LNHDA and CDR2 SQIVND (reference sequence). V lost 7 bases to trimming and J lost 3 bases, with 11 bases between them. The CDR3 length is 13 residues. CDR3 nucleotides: TGTGCCAGTAACCGGCGGGAAACAGATACGCAGTATTTT. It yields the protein CASNRRETDTQYF.

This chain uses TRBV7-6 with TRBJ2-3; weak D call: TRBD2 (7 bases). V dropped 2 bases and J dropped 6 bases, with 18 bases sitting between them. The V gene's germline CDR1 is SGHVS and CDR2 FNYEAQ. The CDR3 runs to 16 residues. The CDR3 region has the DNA TGTGCCAGCAGCTTAAACGCGCGGGGGCTCTCGGATACGCAGTATTTT. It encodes CASSLNARGLSDTQYF.

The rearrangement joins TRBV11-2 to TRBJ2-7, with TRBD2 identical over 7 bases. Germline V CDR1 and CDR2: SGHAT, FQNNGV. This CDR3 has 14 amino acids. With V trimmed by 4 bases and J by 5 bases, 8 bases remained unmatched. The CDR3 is CASSWGGAQNEQYF. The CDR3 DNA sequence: TGTGCCAGCAGCTGGGGGGGAGCTCAGAACGAGCAGTACTTC.

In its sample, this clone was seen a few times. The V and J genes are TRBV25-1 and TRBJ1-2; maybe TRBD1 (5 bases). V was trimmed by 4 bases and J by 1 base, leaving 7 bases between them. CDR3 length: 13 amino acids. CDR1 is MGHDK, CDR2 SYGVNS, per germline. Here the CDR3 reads CASSVRGNYGYTF. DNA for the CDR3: TGTGCCAGCAGTGTTAGGGGTAACTATGGCTACACCTTC.

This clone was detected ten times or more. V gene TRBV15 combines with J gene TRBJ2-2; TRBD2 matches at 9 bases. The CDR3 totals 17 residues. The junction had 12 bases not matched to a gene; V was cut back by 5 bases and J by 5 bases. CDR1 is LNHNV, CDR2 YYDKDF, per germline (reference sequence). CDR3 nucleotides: TGTGCCACCAGCTTCACGACTAGCGGTAAAAGGACCGGGGAGCTGTTTTTT. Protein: CATSFTTSGKRTGELFF. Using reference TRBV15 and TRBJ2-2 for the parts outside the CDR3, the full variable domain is DAMVIQNPRYQVTQFGKPVTLSCSQTLNHNVMYWYQQKSSQAPKLLFHYYDKDFNNEADTPDNFQSRRPNTSFCFLDIRSPGLGDTAMYLCATSFTTSGKRTGELFFGEGSRLTVL.

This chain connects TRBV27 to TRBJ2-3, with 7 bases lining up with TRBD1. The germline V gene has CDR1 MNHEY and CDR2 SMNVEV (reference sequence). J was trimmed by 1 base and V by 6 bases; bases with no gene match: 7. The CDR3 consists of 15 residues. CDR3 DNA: TGTGCCAGCAGAACCGGGACAGCTGGCACAGATACGCAGTATTTT. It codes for CASRTGTAGTDTQYF.

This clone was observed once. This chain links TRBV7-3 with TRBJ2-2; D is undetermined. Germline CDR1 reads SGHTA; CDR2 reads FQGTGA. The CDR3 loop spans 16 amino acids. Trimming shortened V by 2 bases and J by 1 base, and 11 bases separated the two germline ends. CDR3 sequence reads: CASSLLSPENTGELFF. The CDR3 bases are TGTGCCAGCAGCTTACTTAGCCCAGAGAACACCGGGGAGCTGTTTTTT.

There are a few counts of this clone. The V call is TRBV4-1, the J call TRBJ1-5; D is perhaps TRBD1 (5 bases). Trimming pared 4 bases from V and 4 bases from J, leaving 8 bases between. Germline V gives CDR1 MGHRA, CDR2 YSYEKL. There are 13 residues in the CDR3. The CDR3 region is CASSRQGNQPQHF. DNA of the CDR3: TGCGCCAGCAGCCGCCAGGGTAATCAGCCCCAGCATTTT.

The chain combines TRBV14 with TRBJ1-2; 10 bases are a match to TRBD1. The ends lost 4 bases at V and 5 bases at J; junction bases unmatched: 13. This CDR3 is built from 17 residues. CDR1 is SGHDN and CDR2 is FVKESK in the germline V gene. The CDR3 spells CASSPPDRGPLRYGYTF. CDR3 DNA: TGTGCCAGCAGCCCCCCCGACAGGGGGCCTCTTCGATATGGCTACACCTTC.

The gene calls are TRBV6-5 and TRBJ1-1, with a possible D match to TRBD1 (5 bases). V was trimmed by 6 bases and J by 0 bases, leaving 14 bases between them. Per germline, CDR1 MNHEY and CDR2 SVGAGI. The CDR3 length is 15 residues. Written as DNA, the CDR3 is TGTGCCAGCAGGGAAACGACAGCACTGAACACTGAAGCTTTCTTT. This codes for CASRETTALNTEAFF.

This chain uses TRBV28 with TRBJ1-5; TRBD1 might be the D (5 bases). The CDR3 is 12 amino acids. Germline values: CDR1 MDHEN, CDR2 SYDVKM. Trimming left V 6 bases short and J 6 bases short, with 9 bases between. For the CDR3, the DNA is TGTGCCAGCAGCGCAGGGTTTCAGCCCCAGCATTTT. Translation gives CASSAGFQPQHF.

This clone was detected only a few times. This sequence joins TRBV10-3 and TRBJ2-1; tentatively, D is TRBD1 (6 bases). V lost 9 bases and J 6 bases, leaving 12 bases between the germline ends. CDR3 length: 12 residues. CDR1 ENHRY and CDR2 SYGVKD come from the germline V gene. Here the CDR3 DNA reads TGTGCCATTAACAGGGATGGCAATGAGCAGTTCTTC. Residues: CAINRDGNEQFF.

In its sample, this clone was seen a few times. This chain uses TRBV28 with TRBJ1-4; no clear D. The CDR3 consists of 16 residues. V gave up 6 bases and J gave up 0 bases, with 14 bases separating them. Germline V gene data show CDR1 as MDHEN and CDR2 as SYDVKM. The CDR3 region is CASRAGGYSTNEKLFF. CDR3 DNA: TGTGCCAGCAGGGCAGGAGGGTATTCAACTAATGAAAAACTGTTTTTT.

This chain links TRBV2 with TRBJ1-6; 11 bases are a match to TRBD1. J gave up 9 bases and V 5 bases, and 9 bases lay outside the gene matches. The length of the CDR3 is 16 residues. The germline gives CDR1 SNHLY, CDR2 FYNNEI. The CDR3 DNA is TGTGCCAGCAGTTTCGGACAGGGGGCAAATGGTTCACCCCTCCACTTT. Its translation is CASSFGQGANGSPLHF. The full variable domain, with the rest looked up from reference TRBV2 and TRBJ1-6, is EPEVTQTPSHQVTQMGQEVILRCVPISNHLYFYWYRQILGQKVEFLVSFYNNEISEKSEIFDDQFSVERPDGSNFTLKIRSTKLEDSAMYFCASSFGQGANGSPLHFGNGTRLTVT.

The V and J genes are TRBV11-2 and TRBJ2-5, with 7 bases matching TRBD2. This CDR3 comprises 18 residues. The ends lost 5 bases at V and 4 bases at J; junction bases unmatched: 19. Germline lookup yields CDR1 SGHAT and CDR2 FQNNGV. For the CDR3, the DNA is TGTGCCAGCAGCCGAACCGAAACGATTGGACTAGGTGGAGAGACCCAGTACTTC. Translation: CASSRTETIGLGGETQYF.

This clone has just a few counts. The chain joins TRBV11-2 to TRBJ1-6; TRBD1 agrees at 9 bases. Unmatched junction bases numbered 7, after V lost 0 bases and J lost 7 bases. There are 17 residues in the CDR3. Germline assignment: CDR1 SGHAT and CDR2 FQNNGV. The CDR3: CASSLDHRGRANSPLHF. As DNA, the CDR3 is TGTGCCAGCAGCTTAGATCACAGGGGGCGCGCCAATTCACCCCTCCACTTT.

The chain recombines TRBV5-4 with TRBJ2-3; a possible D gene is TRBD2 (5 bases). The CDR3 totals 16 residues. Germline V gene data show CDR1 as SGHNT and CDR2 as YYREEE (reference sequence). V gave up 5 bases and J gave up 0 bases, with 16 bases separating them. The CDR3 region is CASSMSGMSSTDTQYF. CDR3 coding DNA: TGTGCCAGCAGTATGTCCGGGATGTCTAGCACAGATACGCAGTATTTT.

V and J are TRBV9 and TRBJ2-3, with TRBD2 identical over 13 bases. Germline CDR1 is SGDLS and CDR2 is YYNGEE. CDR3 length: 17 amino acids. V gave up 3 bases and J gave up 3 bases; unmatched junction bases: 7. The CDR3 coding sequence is TGTGCCAGCAGCGAACCCGGACTAGCGGGGGTGACAGATACGCAGTATTTT. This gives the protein CASSEPGLAGVTDTQYF.

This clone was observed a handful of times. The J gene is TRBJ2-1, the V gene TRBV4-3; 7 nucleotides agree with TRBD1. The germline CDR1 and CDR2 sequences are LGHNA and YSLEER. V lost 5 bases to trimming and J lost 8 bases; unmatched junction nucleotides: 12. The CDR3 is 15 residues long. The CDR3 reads CASSSRGQAIDEQFF. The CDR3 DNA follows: TGCGCCAGCAGCTCCAGAGGACAGGCGATCGATGAGCAGTTCTTC.

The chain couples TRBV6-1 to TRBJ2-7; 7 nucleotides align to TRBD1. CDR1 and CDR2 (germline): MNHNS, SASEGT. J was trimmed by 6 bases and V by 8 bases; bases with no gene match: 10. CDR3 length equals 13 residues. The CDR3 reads CASRDSSLVEQYF. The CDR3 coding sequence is TGTGCCAGCCGGGACAGCTCCTTAGTCGAGCAGTACTTC.

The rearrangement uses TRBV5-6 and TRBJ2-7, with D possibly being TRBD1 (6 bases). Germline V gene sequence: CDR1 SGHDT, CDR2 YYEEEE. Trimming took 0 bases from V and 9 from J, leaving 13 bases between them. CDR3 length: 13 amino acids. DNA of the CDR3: TGTGCCAGCAGCTTGGGACAGGTTCTAGTGCAGTACTTC. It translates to CASSLGQVLVQYF.